The 32 T cell receptor beta chains below come from one sample, sequenced in a study of blood T cell repertoires in COVID-19. Clones were sequenced by immunoSEQ multiplex PCR, and TCRdb holds only the in-frame ones, with some missing. Here the sample spans about 110,000 clones, roughly 86% being singletons. The sequenced sample was peripheral blood. The receptors were sampled from a man aged 35 to 55 with acute or convalescent COVID-19.

The chain joins TRBV2 to TRBJ2-5; D gene uncertain. Germline V gene sequence: CDR1 SNHLY, CDR2 FYNNEI. This CDR3 region has 15 residues. Between the trimmed V and J ends, which lost 7 bases and 2 bases, there was a span of 17 bases. CDR3 nucleotide sequence: TGTGCCAGCAACCTACTCGCTACCTCACAAGAGACCCAGTACTTC. The encoded protein is CASNLLATSQETQYF.

The chain couples TRBV6-1 to TRBJ2-5; a possible D gene is TRBD1 (5 bases). The CDR3 is 15 amino acids. With 2 bases removed from V and 5 bases from J, the gap between germline ends came to 15 bases. Germline CDR1 MNHNS, CDR2 SASEGT. The CDR3, as DNA: TGTGCCAGCAGTGAATCTGGTGGGGCGTGGGAGACCCAGTACTTC. This gives the protein CASSESGGAWETQYF.

The V call is TRBV6-2 or TRBV6-3, the J call TRBJ1-1, with TRBD1 matching over 7 bases. The CDR3 length is 15 residues. Germline assignment: CDR1 MNHEY and CDR2 SVGEGT. J was trimmed by 2 bases and V by 4 bases; bases with no gene match: 7. CDR3: CASSLAGGLNTEAFF. The CDR3 DNA reads TGTGCCAGCAGTTTAGCAGGGGGTCTCAACACTGAAGCTTTCTTT.

The chain couples TRBV2 to TRBJ2-1; 12 positions match TRBD2. CDR3 length: 14 residues. Germline V CDR1 and CDR2: SNHLY, FYNNEI. V shed 5 bases and J 9 bases; nucleotides not matched to a gene: 5. This CDR3 reads CASSRLAGVGEQFF. DNA of the CDR3: TGTGCCAGCAGTCGACTAGCGGGAGTAGGTGAGCAGTTCTTC.

In its sample, this clone was seen once. J is TRBJ2-2 and V is TRBV6-2 or TRBV6-3, with TRBD2 identical over 8 bases. Germline loops: CDR1 MNHEY, CDR2 SVGEGT. J gave up 3 bases and V 5 bases, and 14 bases lay outside the gene matches. This CDR3 has 18 residues. The CDR3 loop reads CASSLPPGLGPDTGELFF. The CDR3 DNA follows: TGTGCCAGCAGTCTCCCACCGGGACTAGGGCCGGACACCGGGGAGCTGTTTTTT.

The chain uses TRBV6-5 and TRBJ2-5; TRBD1 matches at 9 bases. Germline CDR1 MNHEY, CDR2 SVGAGI. This CDR3 comprises 16 residues. V lost 6 bases and J lost 5; bases outside the gene matches: 13. The CDR3 DNA sequence: TGTGCCAGCAGATACCCCTTCGGGACAGGGAGGGAGACCCAGTACTTC. Protein sequence: CASRYPFGTGRETQYF.

The chain has TRBV3-1 (or the pseudogene TRBV3-2) and TRBJ1-2, with D perhaps matching TRBD1 (6 bases). V lost 0 bases to trimming and J lost 5 bases, with 10 bases between them. This CDR3 contains 14 residues. Per germline, CDR1 LGHDT and CDR2 YNNKEL (reference sequence). The CDR3 DNA sequence: TGTGCCAGCAGCCAAGACACAGGGCATTATGGCTACACCTTC. This gives the protein CASSQDTGHYGYTF.

The chain employs TRBV18 and TRBJ1-1, with 9 bases matching TRBD1. This CDR3 is 14 amino acids long. With 5 bases clipped from V and 7 bases from J, the junction kept 8 bases outside the gene matches. CDR1 is KGHSH and CDR2 is LQKENI in the germline V gene. This chain's CDR3 is CASSDRGDAIEAFF. The CDR3 DNA sequence: TGTGCCAGCTCAGACAGGGGGGATGCGATTGAAGCTTTCTTT.

The table lists this clone with a few counts. The V and J genes are TRBV3-1 (or the pseudogene TRBV3-2) and TRBJ1-1; the match to TRBD1 covers 8 bases. J was trimmed by 1 base and V by 4 bases; bases with no gene match: 2. The CDR3 length is 14 residues. CDR1 is LGHDT, CDR2 YNNKEL, per germline (reference sequence). CDR3 protein: CASSRTGRNTEAFF. CDR3 sequence (DNA): TGTGCCAGCAGCCGGACAGGGCGGAACACTGAAGCTTTCTTT.

V is TRBV5-1 and J is TRBJ2-5; 8 nucleotides agree with TRBD2. Germline CDR1 SGHRS, CDR2 YFSETQ. The ends lost 2 bases at V and 2 bases at J; junction bases unmatched: 8. CDR3 size: 16 residues. CDR3 region: CASSLRSGGPQETQYF. Here the CDR3 DNA reads TGCGCCAGCAGCTTACGGAGCGGGGGTCCACAAGAGACCCAGTACTTC.

The table lists this clone with a few counts. The chain combines TRBV5-1 with TRBJ1-4, with a tentative D call TRBD1 (6 bases). Germline V CDR1 and CDR2: SGHRS, YFSETQ. This CDR3 is built from 15 residues. V was cut by 0 bases and J by 8 bases, with 14 bases left in between. This CDR3 reads CASSLEDRSYEKLFF. CDR3 coding DNA: TGCGCCAGCAGCTTGGAGGACAGATCGTACGAAAAACTGTTTTTT.

The genes are TRBV14 and TRBJ1-2; 7 nucleotides align to TRBD1. CDR3 length equals 17 residues. The germline V gene encodes CDR1 SGHDN and CDR2 FVKESK. J gave up 5 bases and V 1 base, and 13 bases lay outside the gene matches. The chain's CDR3 is CASSQADRATQWYGYTF. The DNA for the CDR3 is TGTGCCAGCAGCCAAGCCGACAGGGCCACACAGTGGTATGGCTACACCTTC. The whole variable domain, remainder taken from reference TRBV14 and TRBJ1-2, is EAGVTQFPSHSVIEKGQTVTLRCDPISGHDNLYWYRRVMGKEIKFLLHFVKESKQDESGMPNNRFLAERTGGTYSTLKVQPAELEDSGVYFCASSQADRATQWYGYTFGSGTRLTVV.

The rearrangement uses TRBV27 and TRBJ1-3; 7 bases map to TRBD1. The CDR3 totals 15 residues. In germline, CDR1 is MNHEY, CDR2 SMNVEV (reference sequence). V shed 6 bases, J shed 7 bases, and the junction held 12 bases outside the gene matches. CDR3 DNA: TGTGCCAGCAGGTCGACAGGGCTTTCGGGGAACACCATATATTTT. Protein sequence: CASRSTGLSGNTIYF.

The genes are TRBV20-1 and TRBJ2-1; the match to TRBD2 covers 12 bases. The CDR3 length is 14 residues. Germline V gene data show CDR1 as DFQATT and CDR2 as SNEGSKA (reference sequence). V dropped 3 bases and J dropped 7; count of bases not matched to a gene: 4. For the CDR3, the DNA is TGCAGTGCTAGTTCTAGCGGGAGGGGAAATGAGCAGTTCTTC. Its translation: CSASSSGRGNEQFF.

The chain has TRBV10-3 and TRBJ1-2; 9 positions agree with TRBD1. The J segment lost 6 bases and the V segment lost 3 bases, leaving 8 bases of the junction unmatched. The CDR3 consists of 15 residues. Germline V CDR1 and CDR2: ENHRY, SYGVKD. CDR3 amino acids: CAISEVGGTGHGYTF. In DNA form, the CDR3 reads TGTGCCATCAGTGAAGTCGGCGGGACAGGGCATGGCTACACCTTC.

The chain recombines TRBV24-1 with TRBJ2-1; 10 nucleotides line up with TRBD1. J gave up 7 bases and V 4 bases, and 9 bases lay outside the gene matches. The CDR3 length is 16 residues. CDR1 KGHDR and CDR2 SFDVKD come from the germline V gene. The CDR3 coding sequence is TGTGCCACCAGTGAAATGACAGGGGGCTCGTCGAATGAGCAGTTCTTC. Protein: CATSEMTGGSSNEQFF.

The chain couples TRBV5-1 to TRBJ2-5; a possible D gene is TRBD2 (6 bases). The germline V and J ends were trimmed by 0 bases and 1 base, with 10 bases remaining between them. In germline, CDR1 is SGHRS, CDR2 YFSETQ. The CDR3 covers 15 residues. In nucleotides, the CDR3 is TGCGCCAGCAGCTTGGGCGGGGTCCCCCAAGAGACCCAGTACTTC. Its protein product is CASSLGGVPQETQYF.

The V and J genes are TRBV5-6 and TRBJ2-7, with no clear D. Germline V gene sequence: CDR1 SGHDT, CDR2 YYEEEE. The CDR3 has 14 amino acids. Trimming stripped 2 bases from V and 2 bases from J, with 11 bases between. The CDR3 reads CASSFPQAPYEQYF. DNA of the CDR3: TGTGCCAGCAGCTTTCCCCAGGCCCCCTACGAGCAGTACTTC.

The chain uses TRBV19 and TRBJ2-1; weak D call: TRBD2 (6 bases). Germline CDR1 and CDR2: LNHDA and SQIVND (reference sequence). This CDR3 spans 15 amino acids. The germline V and J ends were trimmed by 3 bases and 1 base, with 10 bases remaining between them. The CDR3 sequence is CASSMKAGSYNEQFF. CDR3 nucleotide sequence: TGTGCCAGTAGTATGAAGGCGGGATCCTACAATGAGCAGTTCTTC. Using reference TRBV19 and TRBJ2-1 for the parts outside the CDR3, the full variable domain is DGGITQSPKYLFRKEGQNVTLSCEQNLNHDAMYWYRQDPGQGLRLIYYSQIVNDFQKGDIAEGYSVSREKKESFPLTVTSAQKNPTAFYLCASSMKAGSYNEQFFGPGTRLTVL.

The rearrangement joins TRBV5-1 to TRBJ2-1, with 8 bases that match TRBD2. The CDR3 extends over 13 amino acids. The V gene end was trimmed by 6 bases and the J gene end by 7 bases; junction bases not matched to a gene: 6. Germline-derived CDR1 and CDR2 are SGHRS and YFSETQ. The CDR3 sequence is CASTPGTSNEQFF. The CDR3 nucleotides are TGCGCCAGCACCCCCGGGACTAGTAATGAGCAGTTCTTC.

The CDR3 loop is CASSYSKREGGEQYF. CDR3 nucleotide sequence: TGTGCCAGCAGTTACTCGAAACGGGAGGGTGGCGAGCAGTACTTC. The chain recombines TRBV6-6 with TRBJ2-7; 8 bases line up with TRBD2. Germline V lookup: CDR1 MNHNY, CDR2 SVGAGI (reference sequence). Trimming at V came to 0 bases and at J to 6 bases, leaving 7 bases not matched to a gene. The CDR3 runs 15 residues.

The chain recombines TRBV30 with TRBJ1-2, with D perhaps matching TRBD1 (5 bases). The ends were cut back, 1 base at V and 8 bases at J, with 14 bases in the middle. CDR3 length: 13 residues. Germline V gene sequence: CDR1 GTSNPN, CDR2 SVGIG (reference sequence). The CDR3 sequence is CAWSGTSGQGYTF. The CDR3 region has the DNA TGTGCCTGGAGTGGAACGAGTGGACAAGGCTACACCTTC. The full variable domain, completed using reference TRBV30 and TRBJ1-2, is SQTIHQWPATLVQPVGSPLSLECTVEGTSNPNLYWYRQAAGRGLQLLFYSVGIGQISSEVPQNLSASRPQDRQFILSSKKLLLSDSGFYLCAWSGTSGQGYTFGSGTRLTVV.

The chain couples TRBV3-1 (or the pseudogene TRBV3-2) to TRBJ2-3; TRBD2 matches at 14 bases. CDR1 is LGHDT, CDR2 YNNKEL, per germline (reference sequence). V lost 2 bases to trimming and J lost 2 bases; unmatched junction nucleotides: 15. The CDR3 has 21 amino acids. The CDR3 protein is CASSQQDIGLAGGSSTDTQYF. CDR3 coding DNA: TGTGCCAGCAGCCAACAAGATATCGGACTAGCGGGGGGTTCTTCCACAGATACGCAGTATTTT.

This clone was detected only a few times. This chain connects TRBV4-1 to TRBJ1-2; D gene ambiguous. V lost 5 bases and J 8 bases, leaving 15 bases between the germline ends. The CDR3 is made up of 13 amino acids. Germline V lookup: CDR1 MGHRA, CDR2 YSYEKL. CDR3: CASSFDSIEGYTF. Written as DNA, the CDR3 is TGCGCCAGCAGCTTCGACTCCATCGAAGGCTACACCTTC.

The chain recombines TRBV27 with TRBJ2-1, with 10 nucleotides matching TRBD2. Germline V gene sequence: CDR1 MNHEY, CDR2 SMNVEV (reference sequence). The CDR3 extends over 18 amino acids. The ends lost 1 base at V and 4 bases at J; junction bases unmatched: 10. The CDR3 sequence: CASSLYPPGLAEYNEQFF. In nucleotides, the CDR3 is TGTGCCAGCAGTTTATACCCCCCAGGACTAGCGGAGTACAATGAGCAGTTCTTC.

The V call is TRBV2, the J call TRBJ1-3, with a possible D match to TRBD1 (6 bases). There are 14 residues in the CDR3. Germline CDR1 SNHLY, CDR2 FYNNEI. V was shortened by 10 bases and J by 0 bases, with 13 bases between the two germline ends. The DNA for the CDR3 is TGTGCCAATATACAGGGCCTCTCTGGAAACACCATATATTTT. Protein product: CANIQGLSGNTIYF.

The CDR3 here is CASSAGVGGIEAFF. For the CDR3, the DNA is TGTGCCAGCAGCGCGGGCGTTGGAGGGATAGAAGCTTTCTTT. The chain combines TRBV11-2 with TRBJ1-1, with D uncertain. V was pared by 5 bases and J by 8 bases, with 18 bases between. Germline V lookup: CDR1 SGHAT, CDR2 FQNNGV. This CDR3 is built from 14 residues.

The chain employs TRBV5-1 and TRBJ2-2; TRBD2 might be the D (5 bases). This CDR3 is 15 amino acids long. Looked up from germline, CDR1 is SGHRS and CDR2 is YFSETQ. Trimming shortened V by 0 bases and J by 3 bases, and 9 bases separated the two germline ends. The CDR3 DNA is TGCGCCAGCAGCTTGGAGGGAGTTTACACCGGGGAGCTGTTTTTT. It is translated as CASSLEGVYTGELFF.

This clone was counted once. The V gene is TRBV6-6, the J gene TRBJ1-5; unclear D gene. V dropped 2 bases and J dropped 5 bases, with 7 bases sitting between them. This CDR3 is 13 amino acids long. CDR1 is MNHNY and CDR2 is SVGAGI in the germline V gene (reference sequence). CDR3 protein: CASSYNRDQPQHF. The CDR3 DNA sequence: TGTGCCAGCAGTTACAACCGCGATCAGCCCCAGCATTTT.

About this clone: Mismatch with germline at one junction end may stem from a read error. J is TRBJ1-1 and V is TRBV5-4, with D uncertain. Germline V gives CDR1 SGHNT, CDR2 YYREEE (reference sequence). CDR3 length: 11 amino acids. The CDR3 reads CASSLAGRTVF. The CDR3 nucleotides read TGTGCCAGCAGCTTGGCGGGGAGGACGGTCTTT. The full variable domain, in which reference TRBV5-4 and TRBJ1-1 provide the parts outside the CDR3, is ETGVTQSPTHLIKTRGQQVTLRCSSQSGHNTVSWYQQALGQGPQFIFQYYREEENGRGNFPPRFSGLQFPNYSSELNVNALELDDSALYLCASSLAGRTVFGQGTRLTVV.

The rearrangement uses TRBV11-1 and TRBJ2-2, with 9 bases aligning to TRBD2. Germline CDR1 reads SGHAT; CDR2 reads FQDESV (reference sequence). Losses at the gene ends were 2 bases for V and 8 bases for J; bases not matched to a gene: 9. The CDR3 contains 16 residues. CDR3 bases: TGTGCCAGCAGCTTACGGGCTAGCGGGGTACCTGGGGAGCTGTTTTTT. This translates into CASSLRASGVPGELFF.

This clone was detected only a few times. The chain has TRBV5-1 and TRBJ1-6, with a tentative D call TRBD1 (5 bases). Germline V gene data show CDR1 as SGHRS and CDR2 as YFSETQ. The CDR3 consists of 17 residues. V was pared by 0 bases and J by 6 bases, with 16 bases between. This CDR3 reads CASSLARQPDLNSPLHF. CDR3 bases: TGCGCCAGCAGCTTGGCCCGACAGCCAGATCTTAATTCACCCCTCCACTTT.